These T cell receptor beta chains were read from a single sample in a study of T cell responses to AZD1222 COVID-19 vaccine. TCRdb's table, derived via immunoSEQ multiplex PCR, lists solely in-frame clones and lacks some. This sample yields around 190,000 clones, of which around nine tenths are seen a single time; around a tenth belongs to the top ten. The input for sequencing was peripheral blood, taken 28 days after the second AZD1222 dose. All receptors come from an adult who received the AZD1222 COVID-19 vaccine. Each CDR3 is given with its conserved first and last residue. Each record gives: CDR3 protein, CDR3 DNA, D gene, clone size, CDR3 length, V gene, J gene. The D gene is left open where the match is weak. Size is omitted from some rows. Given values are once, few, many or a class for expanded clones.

CDR3aa: CASSENYGYTF; CDR3nt: TGTGCCAGCAGTGAGAACTATGGCTACACCTTC; d_gene: NA; abundance: NA; len: 11; v_gene: TRBV2; j_gene: TRBJ1-2
CDR3aa: CATAGGTVAGNTIYF; CDR3nt: TGTGCCACCGCCGGAGGGACAGTAGCTGGAAACACCATATATTTT; d_gene: TRBD1; abundance: NA; len: 15; v_gene: TRBV10-3; j_gene: TRBJ1-3
CDR3aa: CASSQERNWLRLTNEKLFF; CDR3nt: TGTGCCAGCAGCCAAGAAAGGAATTGGTTAAGATTAACTAATGAAAAACTGTTTTTT; d_gene: NA; abundance: NA; len: 19; v_gene: TRBV4-2; j_gene: TRBJ1-4
CDR3aa: CASSLFPGPRSSYEQYF; CDR3nt: TGTGCCAGCAGCTTATTCCCGGGACCCAGGAGCTCCTACGAGCAGTACTTC; d_gene: NA; abundance: NA; len: 17; v_gene: TRBV7-9; j_gene: TRBJ2-7
CDR3aa: CASSPPKQYF; CDR3nt: TGTGCCAGCAGCCCGCCCAAGCAGTACTTC; d_gene: NA; abundance: once; len: 10; v_gene: TRBV5-6; j_gene: TRBJ2-7
CDR3aa: CASSVQETQYF; CDR3nt: TGTGCCAGCTCAGTACAAGAGACCCAGTACTTC; d_gene: NA; abundance: NA; len: 11; v_gene: TRBV6-5; j_gene: TRBJ2-5
CDR3aa: CASTPRTGGNTIYF; CDR3nt: TGTGCCAGCACCCCCCGGACAGGTGGAAACACCATATATTTT; d_gene: TRBD1; abundance: NA; len: 14; v_gene: TRBV6-5; j_gene: TRBJ1-3
CDR3aa: CASSYSGASNEKLFF; CDR3nt: TGTGCCAGCAGTTACTCAGGGGCGAGTAATGAAAAACTGTTTTTT; d_gene: NA; abundance: NA; len: 15; v_gene: TRBV6-5; j_gene: TRBJ1-4
CDR3aa: CAWSFITGAGSPLHF; CDR3nt: TGTGCCTGGAGTTTTATCACAGGGGCCGGTTCACCCCTCCACTTT; d_gene: TRBD1; abundance: NA; len: 15; v_gene: TRBV30; j_gene: TRBJ1-6
CDR3aa: CASSLEQGASNNSPLHF; CDR3nt: TGCGCCAGCAGCTTGGAACAGGGGGCAAGTAATAATTCACCCCTCCACTTT; d_gene: TRBD1; abundance: NA; len: 17; v_gene: TRBV5-1; j_gene: TRBJ1-6
CDR3aa: CASSLSRGTEAFF; CDR3nt: TGTGCCAGCAGCCTCAGTCGGGGCACTGAAGCTTTCTTT; d_gene: NA; abundance: NA; len: 13; v_gene: TRBV7-2; j_gene: TRBJ1-1
CDR3aa: CASSSQGRLGGTQYF; CDR3nt: TGTGCCAGCAGCTCCCAAGGACGGTTGGGAGGGACCCAGTACTTC; d_gene: NA; abundance: NA; len: 15; v_gene: TRBV7-3; j_gene: TRBJ2-5
CDR3aa: CASSQKGGLALRNEQFF; CDR3nt: TGTGCCAGCAGCCAAAAGGGGGGACTAGCGCTGCGCAATGAGCAGTTCTTC; d_gene: TRBD2; abundance: NA; len: 17; v_gene: TRBV14; j_gene: TRBJ2-1
CDR3aa: CASSLGDSTEETQYF; CDR3nt: TGTGCCAGCAGCTTGGGGGACAGTACGGAAGAGACCCAGTACTTC; d_gene: TRBD1; abundance: NA; len: 15; v_gene: TRBV5-8; j_gene: TRBJ2-5
CDR3aa: CASSLPGGPQHF; CDR3nt: TGTGCCAGCAGTTTACCTGGGGGGCCCCAGCATTTT; d_gene: NA; abundance: NA; len: 12; v_gene: TRBV27; j_gene: TRBJ1-5
CDR3aa: CASSNPGGSGNTIYF; CDR3nt: TGTGCCAGCAGTAACCCAGGGGGCTCTGGAAACACCATATATTTT; d_gene: TRBD1; abundance: NA; len: 15; v_gene: TRBV5-4; j_gene: TRBJ1-3
CDR3aa: CAIRPGLAGNEQFF; CDR3nt: TGTGCCATACGGCCGGGACTAGCGGGGAATGAGCAGTTCTTC; d_gene: TRBD2; abundance: NA; len: 14; v_gene: TRBV10-3; j_gene: TRBJ2-1
CDR3aa: CASSPGLAGEFQNF; CDR3nt: TGTGCCAGCAGCCCGGGACTAGCGGGGGAGTTCCAAAATTTT; d_gene: TRBD2; abundance: NA; len: 14; v_gene: TRBV7-3; j_gene: TRBJ2-3
CDR3aa: CASSQADGSSYEQYF; CDR3nt: TGTGCCAGCAGCCAAGCAGACGGTTCATCCTACGAGCAGTACTTC; d_gene: NA; abundance: NA; len: 15; v_gene: TRBV3-1/TRBV3-2; j_gene: TRBJ2-7
CDR3aa: CASSDQGAYGYTF; CDR3nt: TGCGCCAGCAGTGATCAGGGTGCCTATGGCTACACCTTC; d_gene: NA; abundance: NA; len: 13; v_gene: TRBV10-2; j_gene: TRBJ1-2
CDR3aa: CASSLFGETYEQYF; CDR3nt: TGTGCCAGCAGTTTATTCGGGGAAACCTACGAGCAGTACTTC; d_gene: NA; abundance: NA; len: 14; v_gene: TRBV28; j_gene: TRBJ2-7
CDR3aa: CASSYLTGASGELFF; CDR3nt: TGTGCCAGCAGTTACCTTACGGGGGCGTCCGGGGAGCTGTTTTTT; d_gene: NA; abundance: NA; len: 15; v_gene: TRBV6-5; j_gene: TRBJ2-2
CDR3aa: CATSRDPIKTSSYNSPLHF; CDR3nt: TGTGCCACCAGCAGAGATCCTATTAAGACGAGCTCCTATAATTCACCCCTCCACTTT; d_gene: NA; abundance: NA; len: 19; v_gene: TRBV15; j_gene: TRBJ1-6
CDR3aa: CASSPLKTYEQYF; CDR3nt: TGTGCCAGCTCACCACTTAAGACCTACGAGCAGTACTTC; d_gene: NA; abundance: NA; len: 13; v_gene: TRBV18; j_gene: TRBJ2-7
CDR3aa: CASSIGSPNYGYTF; CDR3nt: TGTGCCAGTAGTATCGGCAGCCCTAACTATGGCTACACCTTC; d_gene: NA; abundance: NA; len: 14; v_gene: TRBV19; j_gene: TRBJ1-2
CDR3aa: CSASAGFGNTIYF; CDR3nt: TGCAGTGCTAGTGCGGGTTTCGGAAACACCATATATTTT; d_gene: NA; abundance: few; len: 13; v_gene: TRBV20-1; j_gene: TRBJ1-3
CDR3aa: CASSQGQGGQPQHF; CDR3nt: TGTGCCAGCAGCCAGGGGCAGGGTGGGCAGCCCCAGCATTTT; d_gene: NA; abundance: NA; len: 14; v_gene: TRBV3-1/TRBV3-2; j_gene: TRBJ1-5
CDR3aa: CASNQERTGNSPLHF; CDR3nt: TGTGCCAGCAACCAAGAGAGGACGGGAAATTCACCCCTCCACTTT; d_gene: NA; abundance: NA; len: 15; v_gene: TRBV3-1/TRBV3-2; j_gene: TRBJ1-6
CDR3aa: CASSWGQRYGYTF; CDR3nt: TGTGCCAGCAGCTGGGGACAGCGATATGGCTACACCTTC; d_gene: TRBD1; abundance: NA; len: 13; v_gene: TRBV28; j_gene: TRBJ1-2
CDR3aa: CASTSGSYGYTF; CDR3nt: TGTGCCAGCACCTCAGGGAGCTATGGCTATACCTTC; d_gene: NA; abundance: once; len: 12; v_gene: TRBV6-5; j_gene: TRBJ1-2
CDR3aa: CASSIELAGALSTDTQYF; CDR3nt: TGTGCCAGTAGTATTGAGCTAGCGGGGGCACTGAGCACAGATACGCAGTATTTT; d_gene: TRBD2; abundance: NA; len: 18; v_gene: TRBV19; j_gene: TRBJ2-3
CDR3aa: CAISEFQGINSPLHF; CDR3nt: TGTGCCATCAGTGAGTTTCAGGGGATCAATTCACCCCTCCACTTT; d_gene: NA; abundance: NA; len: 15; v_gene: TRBV10-3; j_gene: TRBJ1-6
CDR3aa: CASIRADGEKLFF; CDR3nt: TGTGCCAGTATCAGGGCCGACGGGGAAAAACTGTTTTTT; d_gene: NA; abundance: NA; len: 13; v_gene: TRBV19; j_gene: TRBJ1-4
CDR3aa: CASSQDPRSNEQFF; CDR3nt: TGCGCCAGCAGCCAAGACCCTAGGAGCAATGAGCAGTTCTTC; d_gene: NA; abundance: NA; len: 14; v_gene: TRBV4-3; j_gene: TRBJ2-1
CDR3aa: CATRDRHYGYTF; CDR3nt: TGTGCCACTCGGGACAGGCACTATGGCTACACCTTC; d_gene: TRBD1; abundance: NA; len: 12; v_gene: TRBV19; j_gene: TRBJ1-2
CDR3aa: CASSKQGNSPLHF; CDR3nt: TGTGCCAGCAGCAAACAGGGAAATTCACCCCTCCACTTT; d_gene: NA; abundance: NA; len: 13; v_gene: TRBV3-1/TRBV3-2; j_gene: TRBJ1-6
CDR3aa: CASSPLRPYEQYF; CDR3nt: TGTGCCAGCAGCCCCCTCAGACCCTACGAGCAGTACTTC; d_gene: NA; abundance: NA; len: 13; v_gene: TRBV21-1; j_gene: TRBJ2-7
CDR3aa: CASSTEGVKLGTEAFF; CDR3nt: TGTGCCAGCAGTACGGAGGGGGTAAAGTTAGGCACTGAAGCTTTCTTT; d_gene: NA; abundance: many; len: 16; v_gene: TRBV6-2/TRBV6-3; j_gene: TRBJ1-1
CDR3aa: CAWTRTIRETRAFF; CDR3nt: TGTGCCTGGACAAGGACCATCCGGGAGACTAGAGCTTTCTTT; d_gene: NA; abundance: NA; len: 14; v_gene: TRBV30; j_gene: TRBJ1-1
CDR3aa: CASSLGTADNEQFF; CDR3nt: TGTGCCAGCAGCCTAGGGACAGCCGACAATGAGCAGTTCTTC; d_gene: TRBD1; abundance: NA; len: 14; v_gene: TRBV9; j_gene: TRBJ2-1
CDR3aa: CASSLTGDGSYEQYF; CDR3nt: TGTGCCAGCAGCCTGACAGGGGACGGCTCCTACGAGCAGTACTTC; d_gene: TRBD1; abundance: NA; len: 15; v_gene: TRBV7-8; j_gene: TRBJ2-7
CDR3aa: CASSLEGLGQFF; CDR3nt: TGCGCCAGCAGCTTGGAGGGTTTGGGGCAGTTCTTC; d_gene: NA; abundance: NA; len: 12; v_gene: TRBV5-1; j_gene: TRBJ2-1
CDR3aa: CASSLRSSSTDTQYF; CDR3nt: TGTGCCAGCAGCTTAAGATCTTCTAGCACAGATACGCAGTATTTT; d_gene: NA; abundance: NA; len: 15; v_gene: TRBV7-3; j_gene: TRBJ2-3
CDR3aa: CASSQGPGGGSGTEAFF; CDR3nt: TGCGCCAGCAGCCAAGGTCCCGGAGGGGGGTCGGGCACTGAAGCTTTCTTT; d_gene: NA; abundance: NA; len: 17; v_gene: TRBV4-3; j_gene: TRBJ1-1